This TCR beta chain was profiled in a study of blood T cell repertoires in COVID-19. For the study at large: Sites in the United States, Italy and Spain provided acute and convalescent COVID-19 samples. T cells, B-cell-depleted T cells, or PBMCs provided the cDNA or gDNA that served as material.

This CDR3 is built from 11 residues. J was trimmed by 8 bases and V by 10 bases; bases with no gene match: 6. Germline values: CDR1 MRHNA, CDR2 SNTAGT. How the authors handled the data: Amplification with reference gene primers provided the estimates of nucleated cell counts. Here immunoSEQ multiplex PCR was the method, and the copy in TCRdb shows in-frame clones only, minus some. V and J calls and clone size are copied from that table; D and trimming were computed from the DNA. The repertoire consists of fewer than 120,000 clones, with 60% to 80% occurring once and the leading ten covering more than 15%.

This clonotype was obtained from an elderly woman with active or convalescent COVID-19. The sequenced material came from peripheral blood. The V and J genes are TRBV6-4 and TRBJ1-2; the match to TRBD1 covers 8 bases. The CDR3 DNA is TGTGCCACTCAGGGGGCAGAAGGCTACACCTTC. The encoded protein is CATQGAEGYTF.